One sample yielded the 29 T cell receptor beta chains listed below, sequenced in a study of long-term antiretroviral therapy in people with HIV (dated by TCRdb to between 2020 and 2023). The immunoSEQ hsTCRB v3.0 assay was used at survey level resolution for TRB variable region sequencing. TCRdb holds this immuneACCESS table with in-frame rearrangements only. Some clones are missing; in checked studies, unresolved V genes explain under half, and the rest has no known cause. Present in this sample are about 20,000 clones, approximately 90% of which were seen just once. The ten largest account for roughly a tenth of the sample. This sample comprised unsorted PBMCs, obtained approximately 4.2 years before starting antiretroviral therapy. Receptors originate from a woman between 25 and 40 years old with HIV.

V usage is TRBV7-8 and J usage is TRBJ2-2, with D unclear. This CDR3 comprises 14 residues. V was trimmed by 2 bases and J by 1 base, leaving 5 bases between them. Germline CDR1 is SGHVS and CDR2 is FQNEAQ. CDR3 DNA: TGTGCCAGCAGCTTAATAGTGAACACCGGGGAGCTGTTTTTT. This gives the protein CASSLIVNTGELFF.

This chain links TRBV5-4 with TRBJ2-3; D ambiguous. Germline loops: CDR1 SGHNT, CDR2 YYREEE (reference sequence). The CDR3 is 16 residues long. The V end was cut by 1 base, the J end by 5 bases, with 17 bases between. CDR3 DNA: TGTGCCAGCAGCTTGAACCTCCTTACCTCCGGAGATACGCAGTATTTT. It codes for CASSLNLLTSGDTQYF.

The CDR3 coding sequence is TGTGCCAGCAGCGTACAGGACAGTCGCTCTGGAAACACCATATATTTT. It is translated as CASSVQDSRSGNTIYF. The gene calls are TRBV9 and TRBJ1-3; a weak D match, TRBD1 (6 bases). V was cut by 1 base and J by 0 bases, with 11 bases left in between. The germline V gene encodes CDR1 SGDLS and CDR2 YYNGEE. This CDR3 region has 16 residues.

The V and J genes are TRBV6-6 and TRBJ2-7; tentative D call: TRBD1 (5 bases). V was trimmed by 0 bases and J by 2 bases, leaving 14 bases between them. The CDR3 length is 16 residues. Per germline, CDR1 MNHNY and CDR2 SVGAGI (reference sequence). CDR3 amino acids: CASSYSPGFATYEQYF. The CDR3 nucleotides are TGTGCCAGCAGTTACTCCCCAGGGTTCGCCACCTACGAGCAGTACTTC.

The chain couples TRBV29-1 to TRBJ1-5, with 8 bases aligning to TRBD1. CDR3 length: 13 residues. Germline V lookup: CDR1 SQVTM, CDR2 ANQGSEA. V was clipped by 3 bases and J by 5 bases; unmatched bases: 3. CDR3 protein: CSVETTGDQPQHF. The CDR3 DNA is TGCAGCGTTGAGACGACAGGGGATCAGCCCCAGCATTTT.

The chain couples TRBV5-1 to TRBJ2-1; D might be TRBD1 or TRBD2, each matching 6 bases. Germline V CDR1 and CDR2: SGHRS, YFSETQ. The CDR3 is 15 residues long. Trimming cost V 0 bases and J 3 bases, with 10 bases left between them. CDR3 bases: TGCGCCAGCAGCTTGGCGGGGGCCGACTACAATGAGCAGTTCTTC. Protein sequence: CASSLAGADYNEQFF.

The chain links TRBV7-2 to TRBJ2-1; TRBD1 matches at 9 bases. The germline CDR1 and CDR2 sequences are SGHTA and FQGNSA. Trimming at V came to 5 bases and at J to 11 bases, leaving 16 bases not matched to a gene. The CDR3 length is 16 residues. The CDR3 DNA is TGTGCCAGCAGCGAACAACTGGGACAGGGAGGGAGTAAGCAGTTCTTC. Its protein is CASSEQLGQGGSKQFF.

The CDR3 region has the DNA TGCGCCAGCAGCCAAACGGACACTATTCCCTATGGCTACACCTTC. Protein product: CASSQTDTIPYGYTF. The chain combines TRBV4-1 with TRBJ1-2, with D possibly being TRBD1 (5 bases). The length of the CDR3 is 15 residues. In germline, CDR1 is MGHRA, CDR2 YSYEKL. Trimming removed 2 bases from V and 4 bases from J, with 14 bases in between.

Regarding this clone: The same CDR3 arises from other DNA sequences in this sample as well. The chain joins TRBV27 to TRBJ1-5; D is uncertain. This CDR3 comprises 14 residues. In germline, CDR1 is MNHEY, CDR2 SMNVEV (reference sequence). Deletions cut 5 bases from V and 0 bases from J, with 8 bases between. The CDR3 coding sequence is TGTGCCAGCAGTCTAGGAAATAGCAATCAGCCCCAGCATTTT. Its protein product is CASSLGNSNQPQHF.

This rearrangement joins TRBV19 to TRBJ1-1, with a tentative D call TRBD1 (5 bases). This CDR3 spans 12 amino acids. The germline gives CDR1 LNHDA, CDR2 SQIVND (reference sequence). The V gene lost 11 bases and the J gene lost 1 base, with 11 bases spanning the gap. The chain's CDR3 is CASAGGNTEAFF. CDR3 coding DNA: TGTGCCTCAGCGGGGGGGAACACTGAAGCTTTCTTT.

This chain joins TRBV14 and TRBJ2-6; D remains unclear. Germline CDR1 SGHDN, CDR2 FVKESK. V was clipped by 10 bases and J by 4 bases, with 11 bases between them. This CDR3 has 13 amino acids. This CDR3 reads CATNSGGANVLTF. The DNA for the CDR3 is TGTGCCACGAACTCCGGCGGGGCCAACGTCCTGACTTTC.

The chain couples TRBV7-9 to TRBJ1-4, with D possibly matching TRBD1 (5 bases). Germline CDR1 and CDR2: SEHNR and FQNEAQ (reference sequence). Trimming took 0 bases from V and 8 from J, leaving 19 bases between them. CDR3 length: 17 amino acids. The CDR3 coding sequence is TGTGCCAGCAGCTTAGCGTCGATCCCCCAGGGCTGGGAAAAACTGTTTTTT. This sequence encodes CASSLASIPQGWEKLFF.

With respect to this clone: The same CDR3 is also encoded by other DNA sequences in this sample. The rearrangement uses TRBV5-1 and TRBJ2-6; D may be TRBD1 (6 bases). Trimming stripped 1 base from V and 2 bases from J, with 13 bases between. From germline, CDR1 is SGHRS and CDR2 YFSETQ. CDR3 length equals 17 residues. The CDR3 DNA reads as TGCGCCAGCAGCTTGACAGGGATATCCCCTGGGGCCAACGTCCTGACTTTC. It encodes CASSLTGISPGANVLTF.

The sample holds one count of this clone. The CDR3 is CASSSLGGSNQPQHF. In DNA form, the CDR3 reads TGTGCCAGCAGTTCCCTCGGTGGCAGCAATCAGCCCCAGCATTTT. The rearrangement joins TRBV27 to TRBJ1-5; D unresolved. V was clipped by 4 bases and J by 1 base, with 11 bases between them. Germline CDR1 is MNHEY and CDR2 is SMNVEV (reference sequence). This CDR3 is built from 15 residues.

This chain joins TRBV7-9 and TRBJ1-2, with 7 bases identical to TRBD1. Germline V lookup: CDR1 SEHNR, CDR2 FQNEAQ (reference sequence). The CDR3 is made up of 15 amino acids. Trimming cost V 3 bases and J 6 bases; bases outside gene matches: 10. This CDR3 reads CASSLTPPTGNGYTF. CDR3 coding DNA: TGTGCCAGCAGCTTGACCCCACCGACAGGGAATGGCTACACCTTC.

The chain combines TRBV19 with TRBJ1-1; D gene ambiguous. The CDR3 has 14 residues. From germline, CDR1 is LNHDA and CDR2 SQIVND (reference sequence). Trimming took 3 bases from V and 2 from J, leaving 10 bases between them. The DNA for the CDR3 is TGTGCCAGTAGTATTGGGGAGGGAAACACTGAAGCTTTCTTT. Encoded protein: CASSIGEGNTEAFF.

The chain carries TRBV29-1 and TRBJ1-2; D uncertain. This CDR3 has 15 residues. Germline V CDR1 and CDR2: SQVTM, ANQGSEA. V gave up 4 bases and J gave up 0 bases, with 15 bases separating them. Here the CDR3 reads CSVGTERGANYGYTF. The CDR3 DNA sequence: TGCAGCGTTGGAACAGAAAGAGGAGCTAACTATGGCTACACCTTC.

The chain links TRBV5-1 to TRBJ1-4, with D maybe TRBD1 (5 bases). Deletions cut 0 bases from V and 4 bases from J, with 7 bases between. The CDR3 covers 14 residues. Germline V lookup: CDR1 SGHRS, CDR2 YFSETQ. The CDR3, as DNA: TGCGCCAGCAGCTTGGTTAGGGGTAATGAAAAACTGTTTTTT. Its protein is CASSLVRGNEKLFF.

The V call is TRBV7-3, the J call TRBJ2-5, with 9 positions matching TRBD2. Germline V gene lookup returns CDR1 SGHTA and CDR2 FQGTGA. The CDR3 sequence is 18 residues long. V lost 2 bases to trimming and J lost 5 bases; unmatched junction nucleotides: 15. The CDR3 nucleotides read TGTGCCAGCAGCTTAGTTGGGACTAGCAGTTTTGGTGGGGAGACCCAGTACTTC. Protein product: CASSLVGTSSFGGETQYF. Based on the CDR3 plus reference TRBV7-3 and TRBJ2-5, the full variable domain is GAGVSQTPSNKVTEKGKYVELRCDPISGHTALYWYRQSLGQGPEFLIYFQGTGAADDSGLPNDRFFAVRPEGSVSTLKIQRTERGDSAVYLCASSLVGTSSFGGETQYFGPGTRLLVL.

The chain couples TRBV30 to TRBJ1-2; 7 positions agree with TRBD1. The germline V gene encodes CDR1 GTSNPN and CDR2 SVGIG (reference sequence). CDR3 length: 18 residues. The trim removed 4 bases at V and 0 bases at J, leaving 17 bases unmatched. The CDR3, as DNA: TGTGCCTGGAACAAAGGGGGTTGGAGGGACAGTCCTAACTATGGCTACACCTTC. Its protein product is CAWNKGGWRDSPNYGYTF.

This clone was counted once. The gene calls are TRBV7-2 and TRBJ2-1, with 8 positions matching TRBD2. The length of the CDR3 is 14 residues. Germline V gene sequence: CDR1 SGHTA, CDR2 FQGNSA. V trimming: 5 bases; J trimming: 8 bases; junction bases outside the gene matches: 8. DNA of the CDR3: TGTGCCAGCAGCCCGGGACTAGAGGCCGATGAGCAGTTCTTC. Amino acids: CASSPGLEADEQFF.

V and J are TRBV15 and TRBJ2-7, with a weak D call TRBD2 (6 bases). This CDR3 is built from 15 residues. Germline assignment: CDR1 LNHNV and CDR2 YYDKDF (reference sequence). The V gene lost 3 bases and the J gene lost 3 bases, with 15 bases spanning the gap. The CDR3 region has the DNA TGTGCCACCAGCAGTTCTCTAGCGCAGAGCTACGAGCAGTACTTC. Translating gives CATSSSLAQSYEQYF.

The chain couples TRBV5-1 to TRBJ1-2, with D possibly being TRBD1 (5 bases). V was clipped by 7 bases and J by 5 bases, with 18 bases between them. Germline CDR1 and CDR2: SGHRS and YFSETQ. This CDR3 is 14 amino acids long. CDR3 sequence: CASGPDSVRYGYTF. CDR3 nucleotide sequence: TGCGCCAGCGGCCCAGACAGTGTTCGGTATGGCTACACCTTC.

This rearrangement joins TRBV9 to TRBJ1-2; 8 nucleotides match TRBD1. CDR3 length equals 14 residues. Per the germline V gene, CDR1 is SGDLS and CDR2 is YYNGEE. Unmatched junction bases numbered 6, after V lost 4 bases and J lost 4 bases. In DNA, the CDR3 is TGTGCCAGCAGCCCCGGACAGGGTACCTATGGCTACACCTTC. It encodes CASSPGQGTYGYTF.

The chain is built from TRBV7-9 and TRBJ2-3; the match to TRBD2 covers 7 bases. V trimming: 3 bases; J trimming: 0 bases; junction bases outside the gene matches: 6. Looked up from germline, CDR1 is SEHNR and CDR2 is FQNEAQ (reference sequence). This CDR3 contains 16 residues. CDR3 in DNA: TGTGCCAGCAGCTTGTGGGGGGGAGCAAGCACAGATACGCAGTATTTT. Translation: CASSLWGGASTDTQYF.

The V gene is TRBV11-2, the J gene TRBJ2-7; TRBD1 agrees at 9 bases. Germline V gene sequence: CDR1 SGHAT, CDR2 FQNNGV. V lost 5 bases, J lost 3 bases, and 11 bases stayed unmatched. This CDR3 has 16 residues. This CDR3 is CASSPIGRDRDYEQYF. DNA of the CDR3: TGTGCCAGCAGCCCAATAGGCCGGGACAGGGACTACGAGCAGTACTTC.

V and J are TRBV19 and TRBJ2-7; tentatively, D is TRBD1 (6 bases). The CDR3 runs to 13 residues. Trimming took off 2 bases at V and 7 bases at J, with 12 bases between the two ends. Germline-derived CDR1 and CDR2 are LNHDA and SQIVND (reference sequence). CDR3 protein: CASSIPGAQEQYF. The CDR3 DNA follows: TGTGCCAGTAGTATACCAGGGGCACAGGAGCAGTACTTC.

The CDR3 protein is CASSQDFSGTSTLWSYNEQFF. DNA of the CDR3: TGCGCCAGCAGCCAAGACTTCTCCGGGACTAGTACCCTTTGGTCCTACAATGAGCAGTTCTTC. This chain connects TRBV4-3 to TRBJ2-1; 8 nucleotides match TRBD2. Per the germline V gene, CDR1 is LGHNA and CDR2 is YSLEER. The V segment lost 0 bases and the J segment 1 base; nucleotides outside the gene matches: 17. CDR3 size: 21 residues.

The CDR3 loop reads CASSLDPQGSNEKLFF. CDR3 bases: TGCGCCAGCAGCTTGGATCCCCAGGGGTCTAATGAAAAACTGTTTTTT. The chain combines TRBV5-1 with TRBJ1-4; tentative D call: TRBD1 (6 bases). The CDR3 has 16 residues. Germline V gene sequence: CDR1 SGHRS, CDR2 YFSETQ. Trimming took off 0 bases at V and 3 bases at J, with 12 bases between the two ends.